The 19 T cell receptor beta chains below were found in one sample sequenced in a study of T-cell memory formation after mild COVID-19. A single record per CDR3 protein comes from TCRdb applying MiXCR to the 5' RACE reads. The repertoire has some 200,000 distinct CDR3 sequences, 7.5% to 10% of them found once; the top ten carry roughly 3.5%. Sequenced material: PBMCs or a T cell subset sorted from them (not recorded which). Receptors were obtained from a man younger than 35 who had mild COVID-19 (a few samples of this study predate the infection). Cell type and time point are not known.

The chain's CDR3 is CSVEDSTDTQYF. CDR3 DNA sequence: TGCAGCGTTGAAGACAGCACAGATACGCAGTATTTT. The rearrangement links TRBV29-1 to TRBJ2-3, with unresolved D. In germline, CDR1 is SQVTM, CDR2 ANQGSEA. V was trimmed by 0 bases and J by 0 bases, leaving 1 base between them. The CDR3 runs 12 residues.

The chain recombines TRBV21-1 with TRBJ1-1; the DNA was not used to check the table's D call, TRBD1. TRBV21-1 is designated a pseudogene. The CDR3 consists of 16 residues. The chain's CDR3 is CASSKARGPLNTEAFF. The CDR3 nucleotides read TGTGCCAGCAGCAAAGCGAGGGGGCCTTTGAACACTGAAGCTTTCTTT.

The CDR3 loop reads CTSSQPGTSVTDTQYF. The CDR3 coding sequence is TGCACCAGCAGCCAGCCCGGGACTTCCGTCACAGATACGCAGTATTTT. The gene calls are TRBV1 and TRBJ2-3; the DNA was not used to check the table's D call, TRBD2. TRBV1 is annotated as a pseudogene. CDR3 length: 16 amino acids.

This clonotype appeared many times. The chain has TRBV29-1 and TRBJ2-7, with TRBD1 matching over 8 bases. The V gene end was trimmed by 3 bases and the J gene end by 2 bases; junction bases not matched to a gene: 3. CDR1 and CDR2 (germline): SQVTM, ANQGSEA. The CDR3 runs 13 residues. CDR3 bases: TGCAGCGTTGACCAGACAGGGGCCTACGAGCAGTACGTC. Encoded protein: CSVDQTGAYEQYV.

This clonotype has a count of ten or more. The rearrangement joins TRBV10-2 to TRBJ2-3, with 8 bases lining up with TRBD2. V was clipped by 10 bases and J by 3 bases; unmatched bases: 9. CDR1 and CDR2 from the germline V gene are WSHSY and SAAADI. This CDR3 has 14 amino acids. This chain's CDR3 is CAIQAGVRTDTQYF. The CDR3 DNA sequence: TGCGCCATCCAAGCGGGGGTTAGAACAGATACGCAGTATTTT.

This clonotype was picked up many times. The V gene is TRBV4-1, the J gene TRBJ1-2; 7 bases line up with TRBD1. Germline V gene lookup returns CDR1 MGHRA and CDR2 YSYEKL. The CDR3 spans 16 residues. Trimming cost V 4 bases and J 8 bases; bases outside gene matches: 16. DNA for the CDR3: TGCGCCAGCAGCCTTTCGGGACAGCCTAATTCTGGCGGCTACACCTTC. This gives the protein CASSLSGQPNSGGYTF.

J is TRBJ2-5 and V is TRBV7-2; D possibly corresponds to TRBD1 (6 bases). Looked up from germline, CDR1 is SGHTA and CDR2 is FQGNSA. CDR3 size: 15 residues. V was cut by 5 bases and J by 7 bases, with 20 bases left in between. The DNA for the CDR3 is TGTGCCAGCAGCACCTCCGGGACATCTGGGGGGACCCAGTACTTC. This sequence encodes CASSTSGTSGGTQYF.

The chain joins TRBV5-1 to TRBJ2-5, with D perhaps given as TRBD1 or TRBD2 (5 bases each). Germline CDR1 reads SGHRS; CDR2 reads YFSETQ. The ends were cut back, 0 bases at V and 5 bases at J, with 14 bases in the middle. The CDR3 extends over 15 amino acids. CDR3 nucleotides: TGCGCCAGCAGCTTGGCTCGGGGCCCCGACGAGACCCAGTACTTC. It specifies CASSLARGPDETQYF.

This clonotype has just a few counts. The rearrangement joins TRBV19 to TRBJ2-6; 8 bases line up with TRBD1. V lost 4 bases to trimming and J lost 0 bases; unmatched junction nucleotides: 5. The CDR3 runs to 17 residues. Germline CDR1 reads LNHDA; CDR2 reads SQIVND (reference sequence). CDR3 amino acids: CASSRQGTSSGANVLTF. The CDR3 nucleotides are TGTGCCAGTAGTAGACAGGGGACAAGCTCTGGGGCCAACGTCCTGACTTTC.

This clonotype has more than one count but fewer than ten. V usage is TRBV4-3 and J usage is TRBJ1-3, with 10 bases fitting TRBD1. The CDR3 contains 15 residues. V dropped 4 bases and J dropped 2; count of bases not matched to a gene: 2. Germline V CDR1 and CDR2: LGHNA, YSLEER. CDR3 DNA sequence: TGCGCCAGCAGCCTCGACAGGGGGCCTGGAAACACCATATATTTT. It is translated as CASSLDRGPGNTIYF.

The J gene is TRBJ2-7, the V gene TRBV5-5, with 7 positions matching TRBD2. The CDR3 totals 16 residues. The junction had 10 bases not matched to a gene; V was cut back by 3 bases and J by 1 base. Per the germline V gene, CDR1 is SGHKS and CDR2 is YYEKEE (reference sequence). The DNA for the CDR3 is TGTGCCAGCAGCTCGAGGTACGACGGGGGGTCCTACGAGCAGTACGTC. As protein: CASSSRYDGGSYEQYV.

This clonotype was counted many times. The chain has TRBV7-9 and TRBJ2-7, with 9 bases matching TRBD1. The V segment lost 4 bases and the J segment 6 bases; nucleotides outside the gene matches: 4. This CDR3 comprises 13 residues. Germline V gives CDR1 SEHNR, CDR2 FQNEAQ (reference sequence). CDR3 bases: TGTGCCAGCAGCTCCGGGACAGGGACCGAGCAGTACGTC. Translated: CASSSGTGTEQYV.

This clonotype appeared many times. The chain is built from TRBV7-6 and TRBJ2-3; 8 positions agree with TRBD2. The CDR3 has 16 residues. CDR1 SGHVS and CDR2 FNYEAQ come from the germline V gene. The V gene end was trimmed by 5 bases and the J gene end by 2 bases; junction bases not matched to a gene: 9. This CDR3 reads CASSTLPAGVTDTQYF. The CDR3 nucleotides are TGTGCCAGCAGCACCCTCCCAGCGGGGGTCACAGATACGCAGTATTTT.

The V call is TRBV14, the J call TRBJ1-2, with D unresolved. The CDR3 sequence is 16 residues long. Between the trimmed V and J ends, which lost 5 bases and 3 bases, there was a span of 19 bases. Germline assignment: CDR1 SGHDN and CDR2 FVKESK. This CDR3 reads CASSGVAPEVYYGYTF. CDR3 nucleotide sequence: TGTGCCAGCAGCGGCGTGGCACCTGAGGTGTACTATGGCTACACCTTC.

This clonotype has only a few counts. The chain has TRBV6-5 and TRBJ2-7; 8 bases line up with TRBD2. V was pared by 0 bases and J by 4 bases, with 5 bases of the junction left unmatched. The CDR3 is made up of 15 amino acids. Germline CDR1 MNHEY, CDR2 SVGAGI. The CDR3 sequence is CASSYSREEEYEQYV. As DNA, the CDR3 is TGTGCCAGCAGTTACTCGCGGGAGGAAGAGTACGAGCAGTACGTC.

This clonotype was seen ten or more times. This chain joins TRBV9 and TRBJ1-5; D is uncertain. This CDR3 has 16 amino acids. The V and J ends lost 0 bases and 3 bases respectively, with 13 bases between them. In germline, CDR1 is SGDLS, CDR2 YYNGEE. CDR3 bases: TGTGCCAGCAGCGTAGCTCTCAGCCCAGTCAATCAGCCCCAGCATTTT. This encodes CASSVALSPVNQPQHF.

This clonotype was counted many times. CDR3: CASSYVGGEQYF. The CDR3 DNA reads as TGTGCCAGCAGTTACGTTGGAGGCGAGCAGTACTTC. The rearrangement links TRBV6-6 to TRBJ2-7, with D perhaps TRBD2 (5 bases). CDR1 and CDR2 from the germline V gene are MNHNY and SVGAGI (reference sequence). This CDR3 spans 12 amino acids. Trimming shortened V by 2 bases and J by 6 bases, and 8 bases separated the two germline ends.

This clonotype has a handful of counts. The chain employs TRBV20-1 and TRBJ1-2; possible D gene TRBD1, 6 bases. With 3 bases removed from V and 1 base from J, the gap between germline ends came to 18 bases. Germline V gene data show CDR1 as DFQATT and CDR2 as SNEGSKA (reference sequence). This CDR3 contains 16 residues. The CDR3 nucleotides are TGCAGTGCTAGCGCGCTCCGGGACACATTTAACTATGGCTACACCTTC. This sequence encodes CSASALRDTFNYGYTF.

This clonotype was seen repeatedly, ten times or more. The chain couples TRBV7-2 to TRBJ1-6, with TRBD1 as a possible D gene (6 bases). Germline CDR1 is SGHTA and CDR2 is FQGNSA. This CDR3 is 15 amino acids long. The V and J ends lost 5 bases and 4 bases respectively, with 12 bases between them. CDR3 in DNA: TGTGCCAGCAGCCCCGAAGGGGGTTATAATTCACCCCTCCACTTT. It is translated as CASSPEGGYNSPLHF.